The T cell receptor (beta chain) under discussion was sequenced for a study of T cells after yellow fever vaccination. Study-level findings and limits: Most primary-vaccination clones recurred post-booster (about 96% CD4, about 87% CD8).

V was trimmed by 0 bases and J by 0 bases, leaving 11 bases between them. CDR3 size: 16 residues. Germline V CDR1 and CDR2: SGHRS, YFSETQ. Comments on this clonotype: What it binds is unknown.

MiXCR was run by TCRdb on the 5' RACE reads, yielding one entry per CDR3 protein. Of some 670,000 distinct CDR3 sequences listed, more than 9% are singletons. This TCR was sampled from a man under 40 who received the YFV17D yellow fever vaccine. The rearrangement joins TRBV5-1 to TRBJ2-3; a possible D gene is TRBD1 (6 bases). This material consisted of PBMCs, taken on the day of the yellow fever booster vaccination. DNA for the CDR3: TGCGCCAGCAGCTTGGACAGGGCTACTAGCACAGATACGCAGTATTTT. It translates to CASSLDRATSTDTQYF. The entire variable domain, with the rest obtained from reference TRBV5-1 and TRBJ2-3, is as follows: KAGVTQTPRYLIKTRGQQVTLSCSPISGHRSVSWYQQTPGQGLQFLFEYFSETQRNKGNFPGRFSGRQFSNSRSEMNVSTLELGDSALYLCASSLDRATSTDTQYFGPGTRLTVL.